The present T cell receptor beta chain was sequenced within a study of blood T cell repertoires in COVID-19. Turning to the study itself: Samples taken during acute and convalescent COVID-19 were collected in the United States, Italy and Spain. The cDNA or gDNA used as material had been derived from T cells, B-cell-depleted T cells, or PBMCs.

In the original analysis: Amplification from reference gene primers served as the basis for estimated nucleated cell counts. Clones were sequenced by immunoSEQ multiplex PCR, and TCRdb holds only the in-frame ones, with some missing. That table is the source of V, J and clone size, and D and trimming were worked out from the DNA. The table lists approximately 6,400 clones, 88% of them singletons. J gave up 0 bases and V 6 bases, and 19 bases lay outside the gene matches. The CDR3 totals 20 residues. V usage is TRBV6-7 and J usage is TRBJ2-4; TRBD1 matches at 8 bases. TRBV6-7 is flagged as an ORF with uncertain function. Sequenced: peripheral blood. The receptor's source is a human donor in a cohort sampled during active COVID-19. As DNA, the CDR3 is TGTGCCAGCAGGGAGGGGGCAGGGGGCGAGGAACATGTAGCCAAAAACATTCAGTACTTC. Protein: CASREGAGGEEHVAKNIQYF.